A selection of T cell receptor beta chains follows, all from one sample in a study of molecular identifiers for immune sequencing clone quantification. TCRdb called the PCR reads again in MiXCR, with one record for every CDR3 protein. The sample has about half a million distinct CDR3 sequences, less than 30% seen once; the top ten hold 0.7% to 0.9%. Sequencing used naive CD8+ T cells from blood, with Jurkat cell RNA spiked in. Every receptor here comes from a human donor in good health. Some libraries in this study had Jurkat cell RNA spiked in. CDR3s include the opening cysteine and the closing phenylalanine or tryptophan. The D gene is left open where the match is weak. Not all rows give a size; the values are once, few, many and, for expanded clones, a class.

V gene,clone size,D gene,J gene,CDR3 protein,CDR3 DNA
TRBV12-5,many,NA,TRBJ1-5,CASGRGQYSNQPQHF,TGTGCTAGTGGGCGCGGACAGTATAGCAATCAGCCCCAGCATTTT
TRBV3-1,NA,NA,TRBJ2-7,CASSPRPALTTGPEQYF,TGTGCCAGCAGCCCCCGGCCTGCGCTAACGACAGGTCCCGAGCAGTACTTC
TRBV6-2/TRBV6-3,many,NA,TRBJ1-5,CASRDNSNQPQHF,TGTGCCAGCAGGGACAATAGCAATCAGCCCCAGCATTTT
TRBV7-3,NA,TRBD2,TRBJ2-3,CASSLGTSGYTHTQYF,TGTGCCAGCAGCTTAGGCACTAGCGGCTACACACATACGCAGTATTTT
TRBV30,NA,TRBD1,TRBJ1-2,CAWSGGQAINYGYTF,TGTGCCTGGAGCGGGGGACAGGCCATTAACTATGGCTACACCTTC
TRBV4-3,few,NA,TRBJ1-6,CASSQESVSYNSPLHF,TGCGCCAGCAGCCAAGAATCCGTCTCCTATAATTCACCCCTCCACTTT
TRBV7-2,few,NA,TRBJ2-7,CASSSYQGYEQYF,TGTGCCAGCAGTTCCTACCAGGGTTACGAGCAGTACTTC
TRBV12-3/TRBV12-4,NA,TRBD2,TRBJ2-6,CTSSTTSSGRGGANVPTF,TGTACCAGCAGTACAACTTCCAGCGGGAGAGGTGGGGCCAACGTCCCGACTTTC
TRBV6-5,NA,NA,TRBJ1-1,CASSYSPANLDPMNTEAFF,TGTGCCAGCAGTTACTCCCCGGCAAACCTTGACCCCATGAACACTGAAGCTTTCTTT
TRBV15,NA,NA,TRBJ2-5,CATSSEGSLAEETQYF,TGTGCCACCAGCAGTGAGGGCAGTTTAGCGGAAGAGACCCAGTACTTC
TRBV27,many,NA,TRBJ2-6,CASSLLGGPGANVLTF,TGTGCCAGCAGTTTGTTGGGGGGTCCCGGGGCCAACGTCCTGACTTTC
TRBV6-6,NA,TRBD1,TRBJ1-5,CGSSYSQGAPQPQHF,TGTGGCAGCAGTTACTCGCAGGGGGCTCCTCAGCCCCAGCATTTT
TRBV20-1,many,TRBD1,TRBJ1-5,CSAKDRGNQPQHF,TGCAGTGCCAAGGACAGGGGCAATCAGCCCCAGCATTTT
TRBV5-4,many,NA,TRBJ2-5,CASSPPSLETQYF,TGTGCCAGCAGCCCACCCTCCTTAGAGACCCAGTACTTC
TRBV7-2,many,TRBD2,TRBJ2-7,CASSLAGEPYEQYF,TGTGCCAGCAGCTTGGCGGGAGAGCCCTACGAGCAGTACTTC